A single sample gave rise to the 31 T cell receptor beta chains below, sequenced in a study of T cell responses to AZD1222 COVID-19 vaccine. Profiled with immunoSEQ multiplex PCR; TCRdb holds only in-frame clones, not every one. The sample records over 75,000 clones, 70% to 90% being singletons. The specimen comprised peripheral blood, sampled 28 days after the second AZD1222 dose. The receptor source for this set is an adult who received the AZD1222 COVID-19 vaccine.

This clone has more than one count but fewer than ten. V is TRBV5-6 and J is TRBJ1-2, with TRBD1 identical over 10 bases. Trimming cost V 3 bases and J 2 bases; bases outside gene matches: 1. The CDR3 totals 14 residues. Germline CDR1 is SGHDT and CDR2 is YYEEEE. The CDR3 DNA is TGTGCCAGCAGCTCGGGACAGGGGAACTATGGCTACACCTTC. Protein sequence: CASSSGQGNYGYTF.

This chain links TRBV7-2 with TRBJ1-5; tentative D call: TRBD1 (6 bases). The V end lost 5 bases, the J end lost 6 bases, and 14 bases lay between the germline ends. This CDR3 has 14 amino acids. The germline CDR1 and CDR2 sequences are SGHTA and FQGNSA. In DNA, the CDR3 is TGTGCCAGCAGCACCCGCAGGGGAGGTCAGCCCCAGCATTTT. Protein product: CASSTRRGGQPQHF.

The rearrangement links TRBV10-3 to TRBJ2-1; tentatively, D is TRBD2 (6 bases). Per germline, CDR1 ENHRY and CDR2 SYGVKD. V lost 10 bases and J 6 bases, leaving 16 bases between the germline ends. The CDR3 covers 13 residues. The CDR3 here is CATHEAGINEQFF. In DNA form, the CDR3 reads TGTGCCACCCACGAGGCGGGGATCAATGAGCAGTTCTTC.

J is TRBJ1-1 and V is TRBV5-8; D uncertain. The germline CDR1 and CDR2 sequences are SGHTS and YDEGEE. This CDR3 has 15 amino acids. V was trimmed by 2 bases and J by 5 bases, leaving 16 bases between them. The chain's CDR3 is CASSFNPAGVTEAFF. In nucleotides, the CDR3 is TGTGCCAGCAGCTTCAACCCAGCAGGCGTTACTGAAGCTTTCTTT.

The table lists this clone with a few counts. The V call is TRBV5-1, the J call TRBJ2-7, with no clear D. V lost 3 bases and J lost 3, with 4 bases in between. Germline V gene sequence: CDR1 SGHRS, CDR2 YFSETQ. The CDR3 contains 11 residues. CDR3 residues: CASSSNYEQYF. Written as DNA, the CDR3 is TGCGCCAGCAGCTCAAACTACGAGCAGTACTTC.

The rearrangement joins TRBV30 to TRBJ1-1; perhaps TRBD1 as D (5 bases). CDR1 and CDR2 (germline): GTSNPN, SVGIG (reference sequence). V lost 4 bases to trimming and J lost 5 bases, with 14 bases between them. CDR3 length: 13 residues. The CDR3 sequence is CAWTRDGGTEAFF. The DNA for the CDR3 is TGTGCCTGGACTAGGGACGGGGGGACTGAAGCTTTCTTT.

V gene TRBV28 combines with J gene TRBJ1-6; tentative D call: TRBD1 (6 bases). CDR1 MDHEN and CDR2 SYDVKM come from the germline V gene. CDR3 length equals 15 residues. V gave up 8 bases and J gave up 5 bases, with 16 bases separating them. The chain's CDR3 is CASRRQAGDNSPLHF. CDR3 nucleotides: TGTGCCAGCCGGCGACAGGCGGGGGATAATTCACCCCTCCACTTT.

This sequence joins TRBV6-5 and TRBJ2-7; D unresolved. Trimming removed 0 bases at V and 2 bases at J, with 8 bases between. This CDR3 has 14 residues. CDR1 MNHEY and CDR2 SVGAGI come from the germline V gene. CDR3 in amino acids: CASSYSVGPYEQYF. In DNA form, the CDR3 reads TGTGCCAGCAGTTACTCGGTAGGGCCCTACGAGCAGTACTTC.

The chain has TRBV5-4 and TRBJ1-1; D remains unclear. V shed 0 bases and J shed 1 base, with 4 bases lying between them. CDR1 is SGHNT and CDR2 is YYREEE in the germline V gene (reference sequence). This CDR3 region has 13 residues. DNA of the CDR3: TGTGCCAGCAGCTTGGAGAGGAACACTGAAGCTTTCTTT. Encoded protein: CASSLERNTEAFF.

This clone was counted between two and nine times. The chain carries TRBV11-3 and TRBJ2-1; TRBD2 aligns across 11 bases. Germline CDR1 reads SGHNT; CDR2 reads YENEEA. CDR3 size: 15 residues. Unmatched junction bases numbered 6, after V lost 3 bases and J lost 8 bases. As DNA, the CDR3 is TGTGCCAGCAGCTTGTTAGCGGGGGGGCCCTATGAGCAGTTCTTC. It specifies CASSLLAGGPYEQFF.

This rearrangement joins TRBV30 to TRBJ2-2, with 14 bases that match TRBD2. Germline loops: CDR1 GTSNPN, CDR2 SVGIG (reference sequence). Trimming at V came to 4 bases and at J to 4 bases, leaving 14 bases not matched to a gene. CDR3 length: 19 amino acids. CDR3 in amino acids: CAWIPGTSGSFGGTGELFF. DNA for the CDR3: TGTGCCTGGATACCCGGGACTAGCGGGAGTTTTGGTGGCACCGGGGAGCTGTTTTTT. Filled out from reference TRBV30 and TRBJ2-2, the complete variable domain reads SQTIHQWPATLVQPVGSPLSLECTVEGTSNPNLYWYRQAAGRGLQLLFYSVGIGQISSEVPQNLSASRPQDRQFILSSKKLLLSDSGFYLCAWIPGTSGSFGGTGELFFGEGSRLTVL.

The chain links TRBV28 to TRBJ1-4, with D possibly being TRBD1 (6 bases). CDR3 length: 14 amino acids. The germline CDR1 and CDR2 sequences are MDHEN and SYDVKM. Trimming pared 5 bases from V and 8 bases from J, leaving 15 bases between. The CDR3, as DNA: TGTGCCAGCAGTCTTATCAGGGGTAACGAAAAACTGTTTTTT. The encoded protein is CASSLIRGNEKLFF.

The chain recombines TRBV7-9 with TRBJ1-2; the D is unclear. V was pared by 7 bases and J by 3 bases, with 18 bases between. Looked up from germline, CDR1 is SEHNR and CDR2 is FQNEAQ (reference sequence). The length of the CDR3 is 15 residues. The CDR3 sequence: CASTKGGPGDYGYTF. CDR3 coding DNA: TGTGCCAGCACCAAGGGAGGACCGGGAGACTATGGCTACACCTTC.

There are a few counts of this clone. The chain combines TRBV4-1 with TRBJ1-5, with TRBD1 matching 7 bases. The V and J ends lost 1 base and 4 bases, in that order; junction bases with no gene match: 7. The CDR3 totals 16 residues. The germline V gene encodes CDR1 MGHRA and CDR2 YSYEKL. In DNA form, the CDR3 reads TGCGCCAGCAGCCAAGTCACCGGGACAGCTAATCAGCCCCAGCATTTT. Amino acids: CASSQVTGTANQPQHF.

This rearrangement joins TRBV15 to TRBJ1-5; D is unclear. V dropped 1 base and J dropped 1 base, with 5 bases sitting between them. The CDR3 extends over 14 amino acids. Germline values: CDR1 LNHNV, CDR2 YYDKDF (reference sequence). CDR3 sequence: CATSRVDSNQPQHF. The CDR3 bases are TGTGCCACCAGCAGAGTGGACAGCAATCAGCCCCAGCATTTT.

This clone was seen a single time. The chain employs TRBV5-1 and TRBJ1-6; D uncertain. Looked up from germline, CDR1 is SGHRS and CDR2 is YFSETQ. The length of the CDR3 is 15 residues. With 0 bases removed from V and 7 bases from J, the gap between germline ends came to 11 bases. In DNA, the CDR3 is TGCGCCAGCAGCTTGGCCAATCCAGGCAATTCACCCCTCCACTTT. Translation: CASSLANPGNSPLHF.

This clone has a single count. V gene TRBV7-8 combines with J gene TRBJ2-5; D remains ambiguous. The CDR3 has 13 amino acids. The germline V and J ends were trimmed by 1 base and 5 bases, with 8 bases remaining between them. The germline gives CDR1 SGHVS, CDR2 FQNEAQ. As DNA, the CDR3 is TGTGCCAGCAGCTTAGGTTATGGGGAGACCCAGTACTTC. This encodes CASSLGYGETQYF.

The rearrangement links TRBV27 to TRBJ2-7, with 9 bases that match TRBD1. From germline, CDR1 is MNHEY and CDR2 SMNVEV (reference sequence). Trimming removed 3 bases from V and 6 bases from J; junction bases left unmatched: 6. The CDR3 runs 14 residues. This chain's CDR3 is CASSFGQGNSEQYF. CDR3 nucleotide sequence: TGTGCCAGCAGTTTCGGACAGGGGAACAGCGAGCAGTACTTC.

The rearrangement joins TRBV25-1 to TRBJ2-7, with 7 bases that match TRBD2. The J segment lost 1 base and the V segment lost 1 base, leaving 1 base of the junction unmatched. Germline V gene data show CDR1 as MGHDK and CDR2 as SYGVNS. The CDR3 is 14 amino acids. The CDR3, as DNA: TGTGCCAGCAGTGAATGGGGGGGTTCCTACGAGCAGTACTTC. The encoded protein is CASSEWGGSYEQYF.

The count of this clone is one. This chain connects TRBV5-4 to TRBJ1-5; D ambiguous. V was pared by 9 bases and J by 0 bases, with 10 bases between. The CDR3 runs 13 residues. Germline-derived CDR1 and CDR2 are SGHNT and YYREEE (reference sequence). The CDR3 DNA reads as TGTGCCACCAGAGCGGATAGCAATCAGCCCCAGCATTTT. Amino acid sequence: CATRADSNQPQHF.

V usage is TRBV10-3 and J usage is TRBJ2-3; TRBD2 matches 12 bases. The CDR3 runs to 16 residues. The V and J ends lost 10 bases and 3 bases, in that order; junction bases with no gene match: 11. Per germline, CDR1 ENHRY and CDR2 SYGVKD. CDR3 residues: CATGLAGISGTDTQYF. The CDR3 coding sequence is TGTGCCACGGGACTAGCGGGCATATCTGGTACAGATACGCAGTATTTT.

The chain joins TRBV27 to TRBJ2-7; the D is unclear. Germline V gene lookup returns CDR1 MNHEY and CDR2 SMNVEV (reference sequence). This CDR3 is 13 amino acids long. Trimming cost V 5 bases and J 3 bases, with 11 bases left between them. Here the CDR3 reads CASSPPPGYEQYF. The CDR3 DNA is TGTGCCAGCAGTCCACCCCCGGGCTACGAGCAGTACTTC.

The chain's CDR3 is CASSATDTQYF. CDR3 bases: TGTGCCAGCAGCGCCACAGATACGCAGTATTTT. The rearrangement uses TRBV7-2 and TRBJ2-3; D gene ambiguous. This CDR3 region has 11 residues. Per germline, CDR1 SGHTA and CDR2 FQGNSA. V was clipped by 5 bases and J by 2 bases, with 2 bases between them.

This clone was seen only once. The V call is TRBV15, the J call TRBJ1-5; maybe TRBD1 (6 bases). The V and J ends lost 9 bases and 0 bases respectively, with 15 bases between them. The length of the CDR3 is 15 residues. The V gene's germline CDR1 is LNHNV and CDR2 YYDKDF (reference sequence). The CDR3 DNA reads TGTGCCACAACAGCGGACAGCAATAGCAATCAGCCCCAGCATTTT. Protein: CATTADSNSNQPQHF.

This clone has only one observation. The chain is built from TRBV6-6 and TRBJ1-6; D may be TRBD1 (6 bases). The germline V gene has CDR1 MNHNY and CDR2 SVGAGI (reference sequence). Trimming shortened V by 5 bases and J by 5 bases, and 10 bases separated the two germline ends. The CDR3 consists of 14 residues. This CDR3 is CASSLNRDNSPLHF. The CDR3 coding sequence is TGTGCCAGCAGTCTCAACAGGGATAATTCACCCCTCCACTTT.

The chain couples TRBV9 to TRBJ1-3; no reliable D call. Germline lookup yields CDR1 SGDLS and CDR2 YYNGEE. The CDR3 runs to 14 residues. V lost 0 bases and J lost 3, with 7 bases in between. DNA for the CDR3: TGTGCCAGCAGCGTAGGGGTGGGTGGAAACACCATATATTTT. This codes for CASSVGVGGNTIYF.

The genes are TRBV6-5 and TRBJ1-5; D unresolved. The CDR3 loop spans 13 amino acids. Germline assignment: CDR1 MNHEY and CDR2 SVGAGI. V lost 0 bases and J 5 bases, leaving 5 bases between the germline ends. The DNA for the CDR3 is TGTGCCAGCAGTTACTCCCCGGATCAGCCCCAGCATTTT. Its translation: CASSYSPDQPQHF.

The gene calls are TRBV6-2 or TRBV6-3 and TRBJ2-7; D remains ambiguous. CDR3 length: 11 residues. V was cut by 5 bases and J by 2 bases, with 4 bases left in between. Per germline, CDR1 MNHEY and CDR2 SVGEGT. CDR3 sequence: CASSTTYEQYF. The CDR3 coding sequence is TGTGCCAGCAGTACCACCTACGAGCAGTACTTC.

The V call is TRBV6-5, the J call TRBJ1-2; 9 bases map to TRBD1. Germline V gene sequence: CDR1 MNHEY, CDR2 SVGAGI. This CDR3 spans 14 amino acids. Trimming removed 7 bases from V and 5 bases from J; junction bases left unmatched: 8. CDR3 region: CASTRRTGEYGYTF. CDR3 coding DNA: TGTGCCAGCACCCGACGGACAGGGGAGTATGGCTACACCTTC.

The chain combines TRBV28 with TRBJ1-5; tentative D call: TRBD1 (6 bases). Germline V gives CDR1 MDHEN, CDR2 SYDVKM. This CDR3 comprises 14 residues. Trimming left V 2 bases short and J 4 bases short, with 9 bases between. The CDR3 region is CASSLQGINQPQHF. The CDR3, as DNA: TGTGCCAGCAGTTTACAGGGGATTAATCAGCCCCAGCATTTT.

The V call is TRBV15, the J call TRBJ1-5; D might be TRBD1 (6 bases). V was cut by 0 bases and J by 1 base, with 7 bases left in between. CDR1 is LNHNV, CDR2 YYDKDF, per germline (reference sequence). The CDR3 has 15 residues. The DNA of the CDR3 is TGTGCCACCAGCAGAGACAGGGGAAGCAATCAGCCCCAGCATTTT. Protein sequence: CATSRDRGSNQPQHF.